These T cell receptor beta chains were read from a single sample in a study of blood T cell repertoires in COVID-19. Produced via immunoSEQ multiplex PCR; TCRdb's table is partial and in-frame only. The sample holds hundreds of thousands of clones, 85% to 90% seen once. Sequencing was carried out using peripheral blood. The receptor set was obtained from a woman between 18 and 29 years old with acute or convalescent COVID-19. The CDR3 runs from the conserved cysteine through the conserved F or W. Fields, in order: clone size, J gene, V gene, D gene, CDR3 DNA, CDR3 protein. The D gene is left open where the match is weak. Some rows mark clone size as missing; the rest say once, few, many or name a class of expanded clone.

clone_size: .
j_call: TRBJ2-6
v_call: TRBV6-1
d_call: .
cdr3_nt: TGTGCCAGCAGTGAATATGGGGGCGCTGCTGGGGCCAACGTCCTGACTTTC
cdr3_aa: CASSEYGGAAGANVLTF

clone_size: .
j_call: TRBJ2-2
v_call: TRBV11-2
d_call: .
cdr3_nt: TGTGCCAGCAGCTTAGCTAGCGCCGGGGAGCTGTTTTTT
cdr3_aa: CASSLASAGELFF

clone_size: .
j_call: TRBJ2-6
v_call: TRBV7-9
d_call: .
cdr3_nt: TGTGCCAGCAGCTTAGCGCAATGGGCAGACTCTGGGGCCAACGTCCTGACTTTC
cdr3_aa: CASSLAQWADSGANVLTF

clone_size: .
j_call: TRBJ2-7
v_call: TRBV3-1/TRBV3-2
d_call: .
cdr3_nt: TGTGCCAGCAGCCAAGGGGGGGGCGGGCGCCCCCGGGGTATCGAGCAGTACTTC
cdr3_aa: CASSQGGGGRPRGIEQYF

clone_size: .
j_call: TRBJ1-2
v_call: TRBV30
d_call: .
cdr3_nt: TGTGCCTGGAGTGTGGGGCTCAACGGAAAAGGCTACACCTTC
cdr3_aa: CAWSVGLNGKGYTF

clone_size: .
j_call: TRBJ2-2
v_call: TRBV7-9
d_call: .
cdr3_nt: TGTGCCAGCAGCTTGAGACTTAACACCGGGGAGCTGTTTTTT
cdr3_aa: CASSLRLNTGELFF

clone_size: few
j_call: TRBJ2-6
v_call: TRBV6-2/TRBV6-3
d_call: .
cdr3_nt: TGTGCCAGCAGTTTAAATTCTGGGGCCAACGTCCTGACTTTC
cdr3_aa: CASSLNSGANVLTF

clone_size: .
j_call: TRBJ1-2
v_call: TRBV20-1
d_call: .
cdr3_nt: TGCAGTGCTAGTAGCAGGGGCAGCCTCTATGGCTACACCTTC
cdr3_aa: CSASSRGSLYGYTF

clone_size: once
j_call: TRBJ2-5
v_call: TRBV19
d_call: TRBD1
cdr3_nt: TGTGCCAGTAGTATAGGGACAGGGTCAGGAGAGACCCAGTACTTC
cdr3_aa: CASSIGTGSGETQYF

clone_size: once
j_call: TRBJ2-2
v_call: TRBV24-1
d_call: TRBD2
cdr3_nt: TGTGCCACCAGTGACCCTACCGGGACTAGCGGGGGCCCACCCACCGGGGAGCTGTTTTTT
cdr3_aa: CATSDPTGTSGGPPTGELFF

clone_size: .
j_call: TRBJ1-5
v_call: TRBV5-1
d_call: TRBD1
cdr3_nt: TGCGCCAGCAGCCTACAGGGGATTAGCAATCAGCCCCAGCATTTT
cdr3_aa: CASSLQGISNQPQHF

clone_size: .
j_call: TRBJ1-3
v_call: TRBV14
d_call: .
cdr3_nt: TGTGCCAGCAGCCCTTGGAGCGGCGTAACAGGAAACACCATATATTTT
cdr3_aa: CASSPWSGVTGNTIYF

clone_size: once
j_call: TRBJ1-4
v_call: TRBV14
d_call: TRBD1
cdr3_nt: TGTGCCAGCAGCCAATCGGACAGGGGGCGGATTAGAAAACTGTTTTTT
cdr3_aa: CASSQSDRGRIRKLFF